The clone carrying this T cell receptor beta chain occurred many times. The read stops 3 residues short of the end of the CDR3; the missing end is completed from the germline J gene. The repertoire was sequenced with immunoSEQ multiplex PCR; TCRdb's copy has only in-frame clones and lacks some. In total the sample includes tens of thousands of clones, none of them seen once. There are 15 residues in the CDR3. V lost 4 bases, J lost 4 bases, and 8 bases stayed unmatched. CDR1 and CDR2 from the germline V gene are WSHSY and SAAADI. The sample belongs to a study of T cell clonality in common variable immunodeficiency.

Sequencing was done on a sample of peripheral blood mononuclear cells. The receptor's source is a person between 18 and 75 years old in good health. The chain combines TRBV10-2 with TRBJ2-3; 7 bases align to TRBD2. Incomplete CDR3 DNA: TGCGCCAGCAGTGCAATGGCGGGAGCCCCAGATACG. It yields the protein CASSAMAGAPDT. The whole CDR3 protein is CASSAMAGAPDTQYF.